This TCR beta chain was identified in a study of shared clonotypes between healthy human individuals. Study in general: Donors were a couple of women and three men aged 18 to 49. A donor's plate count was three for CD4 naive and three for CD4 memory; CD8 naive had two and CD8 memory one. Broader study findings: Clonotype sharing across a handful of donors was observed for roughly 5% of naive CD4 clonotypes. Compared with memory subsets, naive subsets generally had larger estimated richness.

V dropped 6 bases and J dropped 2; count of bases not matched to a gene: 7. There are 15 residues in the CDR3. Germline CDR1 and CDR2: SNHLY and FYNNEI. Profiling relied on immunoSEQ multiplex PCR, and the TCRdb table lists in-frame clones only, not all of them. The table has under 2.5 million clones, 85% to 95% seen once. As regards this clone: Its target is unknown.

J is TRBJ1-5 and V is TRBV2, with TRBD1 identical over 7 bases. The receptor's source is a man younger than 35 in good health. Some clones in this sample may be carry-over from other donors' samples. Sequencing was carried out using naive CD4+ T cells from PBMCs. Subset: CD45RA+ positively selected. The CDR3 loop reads CASRKGGVGNQPQHF. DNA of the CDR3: TGTGCCAGCAGGAAAGGGGGCGTCGGCAATCAGCCCCAGCATTTT.